By share, the clone carrying this T cell receptor (beta chain) counts as medium-sized. The antigen remains unidentified. Diagnoses used clinical symptoms, serum thyroxine and TRAb, thyroid ultrasound and orbital computed tomography. TCR beta CDR3 sequences were amplified from RNA transcripts. Initially, a first-round RT-PCR of the TCR CDR3 employed the HTBI primer set. TCRdb analysed the multiplex PCR reads with MiXCR anew, one entry per CDR3 protein. The sample has fewer than 350,000 distinct CDR3 sequences; 13% are singletons. These data come from a study of T cells in Graves' hyperthyroidism and ophthalmopathy. Findings and caveats of the study: Among thyroid clonotypes expanded above 0.001, most also appeared in blood.

Germline lookup yields CDR1 MDHEN and CDR2 SYDVKM. The J segment lost 12 bases and the V segment lost 2 bases, leaving 12 bases of the junction unmatched. The CDR3 covers 15 residues. The V call is TRBV28, the J call TRBJ1-2, with 10 bases identical to TRBD1. The specimen was blood. The sequence was collected from a woman aged 30 to 39 with Graves' hyperthyroidism that later progressed to Graves' ophthalmopathy. The CDR3: CASSLRRLGTGDDTF. In DNA form, the CDR3 reads TGTGCCAGCAGTTTAAGGAGGCTGGGGACAGGGGACGACACCTTC.